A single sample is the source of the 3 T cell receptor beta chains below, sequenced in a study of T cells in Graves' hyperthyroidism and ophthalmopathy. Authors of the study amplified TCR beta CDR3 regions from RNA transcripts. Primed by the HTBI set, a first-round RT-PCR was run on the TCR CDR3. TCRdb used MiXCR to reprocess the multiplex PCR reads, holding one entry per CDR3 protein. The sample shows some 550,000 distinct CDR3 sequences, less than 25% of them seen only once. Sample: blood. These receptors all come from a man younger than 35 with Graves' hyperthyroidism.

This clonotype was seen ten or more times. DNA for the CDR3: TGTGCCAGCAGAGACAGGGGACATCTGGGCAATCAGCCCCAGCATTTT. Encoded protein: CASRDRGHLGNQPQHF. This chain connects TRBV6-2 or TRBV6-3 to TRBJ1-5, with 8 bases aligning to TRBD1. From germline, CDR1 is MNHEY and CDR2 SVGEGT. With 6 bases clipped from V and 2 bases from J, the junction kept 9 bases outside the gene matches. The CDR3 extends over 16 amino acids.

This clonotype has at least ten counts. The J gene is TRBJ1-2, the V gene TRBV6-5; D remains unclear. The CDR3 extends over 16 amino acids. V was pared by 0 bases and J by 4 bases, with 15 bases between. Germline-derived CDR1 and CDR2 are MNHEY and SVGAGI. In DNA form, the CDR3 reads TGTGCCAGCAGTTACTCTTTTAACGACGGTCGCTATGGCTACACCTTC. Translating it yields CASSYSFNDGRYGYTF.

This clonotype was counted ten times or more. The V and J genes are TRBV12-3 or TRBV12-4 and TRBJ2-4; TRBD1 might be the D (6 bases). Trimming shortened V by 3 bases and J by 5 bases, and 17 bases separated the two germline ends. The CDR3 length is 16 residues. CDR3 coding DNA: TGTGCCAGCAGTTTCAACTTGGCGTGGACAGAAAACATTCAGTACTTC. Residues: CASSFNLAWTENIQYF.